This TCR beta chain was obtained from a study of shared clonotypes between healthy human individuals. The CDR3 runs to 17 residues. The germline V gene has CDR1 SGHDT and CDR2 YYEEEE. The ends were cut back, 0 bases at V and 0 bases at J, with 13 bases in the middle. The unsorted PBMC replicate PCRs were performed with approximately 330 ng DNA, 32,000 or so T cell genomes. TCRdb keeps only in-frame clones here, not all; method: immunoSEQ multiplex PCR. The profile shows 450,000 to 500,000 clones, about 80% of them singletons. This sequence originates from a woman aged 40 to 55 in good health. Some clones in this sample may be carry-over from other donors' samples. The chain uses TRBV5-6 and TRBJ1-5; possible D gene TRBD1, 6 bases. The sequencing input was PBMCs. CDR3 sequence: CASSLAIQGGSNQPQHF. CDR3 coding DNA: TGTGCCAGCAGCTTGGCTATACAGGGAGGTAGCAATCAGCCCCAGCATTTT.